Each of the 2 T cell receptor beta chains below was sequenced from the same sample in a study of regulatory T cells in long-lasting Graves disease (dated by TCRdb to about 2021). Libraries were built with multiplex PCR. The instrument given in TCRdb is Illumina HiSeq 4000. To build TCR beta libraries, CDR3 regions were amplified by Arm-PCR using iRepertoire HTBI primers. Using fastp trimming at Q25 and MiXCR clonotype assembly, TCRdb reanalyzed the public sequencing data and kept in-frame beta chains. Entries that share a CDR3 protein sequence are merged under the most common genes and DNA. The sample yields roughly 500,000 distinct CDR3 sequences; more than 20% were counted once. 6.5% to 8% of the sample comes from the top ten. Explained via the paper, the time point label denotes: persistent/refractory GD, antithyroid drugs over 5 years with positive TRAb. RNA was extracted from PBMCs in TRIzol for both TCR sequencing and RNA sequencing.

This material consisted of peripheral blood mononuclear cells (PBMCs), taken when the disease was refractory, from a patient treated with antithyroid drugs. The receptors come from a female donor with Graves disease.

This sequence joins TRBV20-1 and TRBJ1-5; 9 bases agree with TRBD1. This CDR3 has 14 residues. The V and J ends lost 6 bases and 4 bases, in that order; junction bases with no gene match: 7. The germline V gene has CDR1 DFQATT and CDR2 SNEGSKA (reference sequence). The CDR3 here is CSAPGQGINQPQHF. The CDR3 DNA is TGCAGTGCACCGGGACAGGGAATTAATCAGCCCCAGCATTTT.

This clonotype came up a few times. The chain links TRBV7-9 to TRBJ2-4; TRBD1 might be the D (6 bases). Germline CDR1 and CDR2: SEHNR and FQNEAQ (reference sequence). This CDR3 has 16 residues. The V end was cut by 2 bases, the J end by 1 base, with 12 bases between. This chain's CDR3 is CASSLRTDEAKNIQYF. The CDR3 region has the DNA TGTGCCAGCAGCTTAAGGACAGATGAGGCCAAAAACATTCAGTACTTC.